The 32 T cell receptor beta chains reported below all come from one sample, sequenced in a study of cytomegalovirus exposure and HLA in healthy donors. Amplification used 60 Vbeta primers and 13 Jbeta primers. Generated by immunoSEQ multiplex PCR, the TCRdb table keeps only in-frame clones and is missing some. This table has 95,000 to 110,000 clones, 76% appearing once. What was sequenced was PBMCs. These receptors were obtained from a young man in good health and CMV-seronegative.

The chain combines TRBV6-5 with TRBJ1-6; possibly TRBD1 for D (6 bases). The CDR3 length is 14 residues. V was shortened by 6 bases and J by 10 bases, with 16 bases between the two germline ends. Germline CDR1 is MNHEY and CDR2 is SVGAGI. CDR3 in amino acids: CASRRDTRRSPLHF. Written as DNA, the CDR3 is TGTGCCAGCAGAAGGGACACCCGGCGGTCACCCCTCCACTTT.

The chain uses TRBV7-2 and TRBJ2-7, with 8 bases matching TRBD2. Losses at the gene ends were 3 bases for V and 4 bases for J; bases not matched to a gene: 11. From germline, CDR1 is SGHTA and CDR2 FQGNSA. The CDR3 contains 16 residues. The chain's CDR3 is CASSLFERGSGYEQYF. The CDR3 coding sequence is TGTGCCAGCAGCTTGTTCGAGCGGGGGTCGGGTTACGAGCAGTACTTC.

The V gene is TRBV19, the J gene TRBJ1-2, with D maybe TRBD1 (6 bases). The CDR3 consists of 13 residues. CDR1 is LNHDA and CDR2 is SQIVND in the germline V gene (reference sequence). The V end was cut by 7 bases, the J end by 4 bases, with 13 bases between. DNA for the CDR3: TGTGCCAGTACCATGACAGGCATCTATGGCTACACCTTC. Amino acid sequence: CASTMTGIYGYTF.

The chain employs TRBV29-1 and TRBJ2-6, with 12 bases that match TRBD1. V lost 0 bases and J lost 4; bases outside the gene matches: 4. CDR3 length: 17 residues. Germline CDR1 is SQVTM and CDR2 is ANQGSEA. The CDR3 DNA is TGCAGCGTTGAAGATCGGGACAGGGGGCTGGGGGCCAACGTCCTGACTTTC. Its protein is CSVEDRDRGLGANVLTF.

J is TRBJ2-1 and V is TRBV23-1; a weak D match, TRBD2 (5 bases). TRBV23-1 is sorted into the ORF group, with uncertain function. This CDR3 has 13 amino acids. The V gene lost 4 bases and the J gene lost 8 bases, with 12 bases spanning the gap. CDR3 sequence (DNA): TGCGCCAGCAGTCTCGCGGGTATCTATGAGCAGTTCTTC. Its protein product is CASSLAGIYEQFF.

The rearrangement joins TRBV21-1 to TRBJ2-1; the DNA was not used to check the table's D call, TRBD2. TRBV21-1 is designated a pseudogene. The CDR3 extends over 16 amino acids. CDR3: CASTTRWGGPYNEQFF. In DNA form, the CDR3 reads TGTGCCAGCACCACCCGGTGGGGGGGGCCTTACAATGAGCAGTTCTTC.

Here the CDR3 DNA reads TGCGCCAGCAGCCAAGATAGGACCGGAGGCTATGGCTACACCTTC. This encodes CASSQDRTGGYGYTF. This chain joins TRBV4-1 and TRBJ1-2; D is undetermined. CDR3 length equals 15 residues. V was trimmed by 0 bases and J by 4 bases, leaving 12 bases between them. The germline V gene has CDR1 MGHRA and CDR2 YSYEKL.

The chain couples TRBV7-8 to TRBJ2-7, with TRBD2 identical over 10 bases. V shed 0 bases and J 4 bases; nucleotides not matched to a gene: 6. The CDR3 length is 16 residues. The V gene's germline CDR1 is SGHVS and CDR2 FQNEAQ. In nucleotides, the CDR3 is TGTGCCAGCAGCTTAGCTCCTAGCGGGGGTCTATACGAGCAGTACTTC. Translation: CASSLAPSGGLYEQYF.

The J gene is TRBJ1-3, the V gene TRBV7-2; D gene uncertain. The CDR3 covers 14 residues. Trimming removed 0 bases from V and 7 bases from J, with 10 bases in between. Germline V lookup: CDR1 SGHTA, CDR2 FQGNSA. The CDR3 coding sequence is TGTGCCAGCAGCTTAGCCGAGGCAATCAACACCATATATTTT. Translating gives CASSLAEAINTIYF.

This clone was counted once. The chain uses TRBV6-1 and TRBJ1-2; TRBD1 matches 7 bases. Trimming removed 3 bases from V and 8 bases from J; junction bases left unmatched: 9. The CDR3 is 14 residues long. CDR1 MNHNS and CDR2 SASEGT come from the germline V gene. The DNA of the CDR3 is TGTGCCAGCAGTGAGGGACAGCGAACGGGGGGCTACACCTTC. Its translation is CASSEGQRTGGYTF.

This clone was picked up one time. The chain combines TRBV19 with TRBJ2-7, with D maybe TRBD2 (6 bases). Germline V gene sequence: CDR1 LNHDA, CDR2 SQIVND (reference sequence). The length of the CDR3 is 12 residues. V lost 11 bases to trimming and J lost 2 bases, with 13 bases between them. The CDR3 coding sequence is TGTGCCTCCCGCGGCGGGACCTACGAGCAGTACTTC. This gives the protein CASRGGTYEQYF.

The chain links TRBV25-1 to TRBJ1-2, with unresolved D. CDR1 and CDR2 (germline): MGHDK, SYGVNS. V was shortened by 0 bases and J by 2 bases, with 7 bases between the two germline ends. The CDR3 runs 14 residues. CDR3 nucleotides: TGTGCCAGCAGTGAATACACGAGGAACTATGGCTACACCTTC. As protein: CASSEYTRNYGYTF.

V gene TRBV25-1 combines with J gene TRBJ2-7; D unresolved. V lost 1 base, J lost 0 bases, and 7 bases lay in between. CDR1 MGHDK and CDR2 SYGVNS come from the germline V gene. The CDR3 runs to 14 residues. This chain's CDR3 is CASSEFGGSYEQYF. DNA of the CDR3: TGTGCCAGCAGTGAATTCGGCGGCTCCTACGAGCAGTACTTC.

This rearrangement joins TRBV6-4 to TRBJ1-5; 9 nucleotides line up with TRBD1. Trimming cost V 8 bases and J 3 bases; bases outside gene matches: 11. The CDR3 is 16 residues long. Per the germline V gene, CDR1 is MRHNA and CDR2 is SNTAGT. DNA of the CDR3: TGTGCCAGCCCGAATCACAGGGGGCCCTTCAATCAGCCCCAGCATTTT. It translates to CASPNHRGPFNQPQHF.

For the CDR3, the DNA is TGCAGCGTTGAAGTTCGTCGCCAAGAGACCCAGTACTTC. Encoded protein: CSVEVRRQETQYF. The chain combines TRBV29-1 with TRBJ2-5; no definite D call. This CDR3 has 13 residues. In germline, CDR1 is SQVTM, CDR2 ANQGSEA. The germline V and J ends were trimmed by 1 base and 1 base, with 7 bases remaining between them.

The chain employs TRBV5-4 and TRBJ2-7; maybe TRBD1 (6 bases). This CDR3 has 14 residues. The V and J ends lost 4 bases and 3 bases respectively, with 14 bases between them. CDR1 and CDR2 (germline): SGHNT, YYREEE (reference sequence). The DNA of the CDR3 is TGTGCCAGCAGCCCCGAGGGGGTCGACTACGAGCAGTACTTC. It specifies CASSPEGVDYEQYF. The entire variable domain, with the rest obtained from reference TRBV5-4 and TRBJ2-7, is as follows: ETGVTQSPTHLIKTRGQQVTLRCSSQSGHNTVSWYQQALGQGPQFIFQYYREEENGRGNFPPRFSGLQFPNYSSELNVNALELDDSALYLCASSPEGVDYEQYFGPGTRLTVT.

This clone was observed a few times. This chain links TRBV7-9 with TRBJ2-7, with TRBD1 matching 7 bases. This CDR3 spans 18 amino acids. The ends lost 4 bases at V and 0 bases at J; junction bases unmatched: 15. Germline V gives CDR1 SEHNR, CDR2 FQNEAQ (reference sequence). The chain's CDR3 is CASSSTNSGTASSYEQYF. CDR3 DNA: TGTGCCAGCAGCTCGACTAATTCCGGGACAGCATCCTCCTACGAGCAGTACTTC.

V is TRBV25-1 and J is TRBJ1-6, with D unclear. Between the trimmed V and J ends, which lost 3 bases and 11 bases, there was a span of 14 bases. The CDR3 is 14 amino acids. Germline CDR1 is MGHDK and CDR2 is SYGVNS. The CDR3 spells CASSDMGGGAPLHF. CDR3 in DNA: TGTGCCAGCAGTGATATGGGAGGCGGAGCACCCCTCCACTTT.

Here the CDR3 reads CASSLLTGTQYF. The DNA of the CDR3 is TGTGCCAGCAGCTTGTTGACTGGTACGCAGTATTTT. V usage is TRBV7-2 and J usage is TRBJ2-3; D remains unclear. Trimming shortened V by 3 bases and J by 8 bases, and 9 bases separated the two germline ends. Germline CDR1 is SGHTA and CDR2 is FQGNSA. The CDR3 spans 12 residues.

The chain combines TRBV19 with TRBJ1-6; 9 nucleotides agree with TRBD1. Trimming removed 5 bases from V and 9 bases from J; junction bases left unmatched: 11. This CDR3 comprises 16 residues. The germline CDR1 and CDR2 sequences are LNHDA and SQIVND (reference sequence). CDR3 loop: CASSRDRDRLGSPLHF. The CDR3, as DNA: TGTGCCAGTAGTCGGGACAGGGATCGATTGGGTTCACCCCTCCACTTT. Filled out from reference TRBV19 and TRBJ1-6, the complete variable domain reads DGGITQSPKYLFRKEGQNVTLSCEQNLNHDAMYWYRQDPGQGLRLIYYSQIVNDFQKGDIAEGYSVSREKKESFPLTVTSAQKNPTAFYLCASSRDRDRLGSPLHFGNGTRLTVT.

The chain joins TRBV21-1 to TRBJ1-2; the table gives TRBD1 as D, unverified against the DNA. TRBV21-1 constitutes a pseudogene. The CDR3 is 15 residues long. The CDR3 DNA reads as TGTGCCAGCAGCAAAACGCGACAGGGGAACTATGGCTACACCTTC. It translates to CASSKTRQGNYGYTF.

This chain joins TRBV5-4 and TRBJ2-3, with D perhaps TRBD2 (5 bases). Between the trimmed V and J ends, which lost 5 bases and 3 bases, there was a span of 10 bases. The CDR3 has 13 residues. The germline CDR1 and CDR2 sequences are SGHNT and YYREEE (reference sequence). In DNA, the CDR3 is TGTGCCAGCAGTTCGGACTCGACAGATACGCAGTATTTT. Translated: CASSSDSTDTQYF.

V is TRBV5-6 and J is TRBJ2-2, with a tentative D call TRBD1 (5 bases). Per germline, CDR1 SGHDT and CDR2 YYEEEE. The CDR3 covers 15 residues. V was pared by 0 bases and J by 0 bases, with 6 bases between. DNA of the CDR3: TGTGCCAGCAGCTTGGTAGGGGCGAACACCGGGGAGCTGTTTTTT. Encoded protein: CASSLVGANTGELFF.

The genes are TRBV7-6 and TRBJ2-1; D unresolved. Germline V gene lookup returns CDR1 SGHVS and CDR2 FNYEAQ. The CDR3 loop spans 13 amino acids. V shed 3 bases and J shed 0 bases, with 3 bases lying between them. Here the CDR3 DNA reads TGTGCCAGCAGCTTGAGCTCCTACAATGAGCAGTTCTTC. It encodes CASSLSSYNEQFF.

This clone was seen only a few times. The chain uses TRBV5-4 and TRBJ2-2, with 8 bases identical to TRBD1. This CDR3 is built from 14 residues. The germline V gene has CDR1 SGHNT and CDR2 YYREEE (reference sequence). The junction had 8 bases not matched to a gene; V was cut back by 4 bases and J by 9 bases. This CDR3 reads CASSHGQGRRELFF. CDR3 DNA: TGTGCCAGCAGCCATGGACAGGGTCGCCGGGAGCTGTTTTTT.

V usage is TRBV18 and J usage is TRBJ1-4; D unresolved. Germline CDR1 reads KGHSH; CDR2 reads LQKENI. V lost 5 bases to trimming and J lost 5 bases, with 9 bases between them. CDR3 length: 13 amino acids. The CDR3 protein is CASSTLPNEKLFF. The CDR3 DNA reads TGTGCCAGCTCAACTTTGCCGAATGAAAAACTGTTTTTT.

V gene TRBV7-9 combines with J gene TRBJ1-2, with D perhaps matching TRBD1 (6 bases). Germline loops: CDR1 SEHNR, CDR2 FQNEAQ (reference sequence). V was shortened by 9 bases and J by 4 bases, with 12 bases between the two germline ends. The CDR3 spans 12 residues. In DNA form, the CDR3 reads TGTGCCAGTCTCGGGACAACCTATGGCTACACCTTC. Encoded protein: CASLGTTYGYTF.

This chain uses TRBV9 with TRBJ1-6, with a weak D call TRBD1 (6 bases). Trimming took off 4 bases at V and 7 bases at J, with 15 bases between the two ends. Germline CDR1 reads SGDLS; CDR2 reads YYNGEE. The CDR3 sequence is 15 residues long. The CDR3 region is CASSPPRGQNSPLHF. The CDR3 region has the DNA TGTGCCAGCAGCCCACCCAGGGGCCAAAATTCACCCCTCCACTTT.

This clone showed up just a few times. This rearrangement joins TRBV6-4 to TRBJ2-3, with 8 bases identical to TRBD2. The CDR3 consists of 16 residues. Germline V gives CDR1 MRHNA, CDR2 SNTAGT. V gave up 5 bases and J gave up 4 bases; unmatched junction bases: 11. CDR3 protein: CASSPTTSVVADTQYF. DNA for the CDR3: TGTGCCAGCAGTCCCACGACTAGCGTGGTGGCAGATACGCAGTATTTT.

CDR3 DNA: TGCGCCAGCAGCCGCGGGGGGGGTGTTGGCTACACCTTC. Translated, it gives CASSRGGGVGYTF. The chain carries TRBV4-3 and TRBJ1-2, with a tentative D call TRBD1 (5 bases). Germline lookup yields CDR1 LGHNA and CDR2 YSLEER. CDR3 size: 13 residues. Trimming removed 4 bases from V and 7 bases from J, with 13 bases in between.

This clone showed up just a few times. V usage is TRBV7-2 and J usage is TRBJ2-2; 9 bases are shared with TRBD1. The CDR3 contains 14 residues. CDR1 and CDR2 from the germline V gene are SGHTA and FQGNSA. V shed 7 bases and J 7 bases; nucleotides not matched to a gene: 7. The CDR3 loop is CASNHRGRGGELFF. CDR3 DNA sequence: TGTGCCAGCAACCACAGGGGGCGCGGCGGGGAGCTGTTTTTT.

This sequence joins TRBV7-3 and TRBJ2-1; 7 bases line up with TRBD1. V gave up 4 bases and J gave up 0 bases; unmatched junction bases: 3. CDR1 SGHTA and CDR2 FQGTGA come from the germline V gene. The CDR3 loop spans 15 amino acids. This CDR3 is CASSSGQRSYNEQFF. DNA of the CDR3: TGTGCCAGCAGCTCGGGACAGCGCTCCTACAATGAGCAGTTCTTC.